This is a list of T cell receptor beta chains from one sample in a study of T cell repertoires in cytomegalovirus infection. TCRdb used MiXCR to reprocess the reads, holding one entry per CDR3 protein. The data show 150,000 to 190,000 distinct CDR3 sequences, 23% seen once. Sequencing input: PBMCs. These receptors were taken from a human donor in good health (CMV status not recorded). Some clones in this sample may be carry-over from other donors' samples. Both conserved end residues are part of each CDR3. A clone size is listed for some rows: how often the clone was seen (once, few, many), or a class if it is expanded.

CDR3: CSAKGTGEGNSPLHF
J: TRBJ1-6
size: NA
V: TRBV20-1

CDR3: CASSPGLYQPQHF
J: TRBJ1-5
size: many
V: TRBV7-6

CDR3: CASSFLARIGQETQYF
J: TRBJ2-5
size: NA
V: TRBV12-3/TRBV12-4

CDR3: CASNDYYNEQFF
J: TRBJ2-1
size: NA
V: TRBV6-2/TRBV6-3

CDR3: CASSSFRGYSETQYF
J: TRBJ2-5
size: medium-sized
V: TRBV7-2

CDR3: CASQTGGHYGYTF
J: TRBJ1-2
size: NA
V: TRBV6-1

CDR3: CAISDPGRITGELFF
J: TRBJ2-2
size: NA
V: TRBV10-3

CDR3: CASSQDFGRPAEGYTF
J: TRBJ1-2
size: NA
V: TRBV4-3

CDR3: CAWRDRPGELFF
J: TRBJ2-2
size: NA
V: TRBV30

CDR3: CASSLDRTRSYNEQFF
J: TRBJ2-1
size: few
V: TRBV11-2

CDR3: CASSLEGLAIGETQYF
J: TRBJ2-5
size: NA
V: TRBV7-9

CDR3: CASSDGYYGYTF
J: TRBJ1-2
size: NA
V: TRBV27

CDR3: CASSFEYRNTEAFF
J: TRBJ1-1
size: few
V: TRBV5-1

CDR3: CASSFRTSGGHNEQFF
J: TRBJ2-1
size: few
V: TRBV28

CDR3: CASSSGLAGYLTQYF
J: TRBJ2-3
size: NA
V: TRBV5-1

CDR3: CASSLGQGRGGELFF
J: TRBJ2-2
size: many
V: TRBV7-3

CDR3: CASSLGAAYQETQYF
J: TRBJ2-5
size: many
V: TRBV28

CDR3: CSAMGVTSNQPQHF
J: TRBJ1-5
size: NA
V: TRBV20-1

CDR3: CASSLNYLAEQYF
J: TRBJ2-7
size: many
V: TRBV7-6

CDR3: CASSEWGHEQYF
J: TRBJ2-7
size: few
V: TRBV6-1

CDR3: CASSFSGRADTQYF
J: TRBJ2-3
size: many
V: TRBV7-6

CDR3: CASSLRLASYEQFF
J: TRBJ2-1
size: many
V: TRBV27

CDR3: CASRRVTNEKLFF
J: TRBJ1-4
size: few
V: TRBV6-5

CDR3: CASSLLGGRQHF
J: TRBJ1-5
size: few
V: TRBV12-3/TRBV12-4

CDR3: CASSPESYNEQFF
J: TRBJ2-1
size: many
V: TRBV12-3/TRBV12-4

CDR3: CASSFIGSYSNQPQHF
J: TRBJ1-5
size: NA
V: TRBV27

CDR3: CASSLASFSGTNIQYF
J: TRBJ2-4
size: NA
V: TRBV7-8

CDR3: CSARISPGSNHNEQFF
J: TRBJ2-1
size: few
V: TRBV20-1

CDR3: CASSLYRRSGANVLTF
J: TRBJ2-6
size: many
V: TRBV28

CDR3: CASRQGAVNTEAFF
J: TRBJ1-1
size: many
V: TRBV6-5

CDR3: CASSHPQDTQYF
J: TRBJ2-3
size: NA
V: TRBV6-5

CDR3: CASSLRSTMNTEAFF
J: TRBJ1-1
size: NA
V: TRBV28

CDR3: CASSSIAGGVDEQFF
J: TRBJ2-1
size: many
V: TRBV28

CDR3: CASSTTGHGANVLTF
J: TRBJ2-6
size: NA
V: TRBV19

CDR3: CASSLKGTGANVLTF
J: TRBJ2-6
size: NA
V: TRBV28

CDR3: CSAELAGPTDTQYF
J: TRBJ2-3
size: NA
V: TRBV20-1

CDR3: CASSVREGAEQYF
J: TRBJ2-7
size: NA
V: TRBV5-1

CDR3: CASSLGGGVDTQYF
J: TRBJ2-3
size: few
V: TRBV7-2

CDR3: CASSPRDSVTEAFF
J: TRBJ1-1
size: few
V: TRBV7-9

CDR3: CAWSVNLYNEQFF
J: TRBJ2-1
size: few
V: TRBV30

CDR3: CASSSGQYQETQYF
J: TRBJ2-5
size: few
V: TRBV7-9

CDR3: CASSLSLIHYEQYF
J: TRBJ2-7
size: few
V: TRBV12-3/TRBV12-4

CDR3: CASSQGWGIGELFF
J: TRBJ2-2
size: NA
V: TRBV4-3

CDR3: CASSEERSGNTIYF
J: TRBJ1-3
size: few
V: TRBV25-1

CDR3: CASSLTSESHEQYF
J: TRBJ2-7
size: few
V: TRBV5-3

CDR3: CASSDTRANEQFF
J: TRBJ2-1
size: NA
V: TRBV19

CDR3: CASRRAISNTEAFF
J: TRBJ1-1
size: many
V: TRBV12-3/TRBV12-4

CDR3: CASSFTGQGMTDEQFF
J: TRBJ2-1
size: NA
V: TRBV7-9

CDR3: CASNRRGPSYEQYF
J: TRBJ2-7
size: few
V: TRBV28

CDR3: CASTSGGRTTEAFF
J: TRBJ1-1
size: few
V: TRBV19

CDR3: CASSPGGDYQPQHF
J: TRBJ1-5
size: NA
V: TRBV7-9

CDR3: CASNTRGMNSPLHF
J: TRBJ1-6
size: few
V: TRBV10-2

CDR3: CASSLAGDRPNYGYTF
J: TRBJ1-2
size: NA
V: TRBV12-3/TRBV12-4

CDR3: CASSEGGSEAFF
J: TRBJ1-1
size: NA
V: TRBV6-1

CDR3: CASSLVGRSYEQYF
J: TRBJ2-7
size: many
V: TRBV5-5

CDR3: CASSVEGGESYEQYF
J: TRBJ2-7
size: NA
V: TRBV9

CDR3: CASSFLDGLGYEQYF
J: TRBJ2-7
size: NA
V: TRBV28

CDR3: CATSDNSGADTQYF
J: TRBJ2-3
size: NA
V: TRBV24-1